This T cell receptor (beta chain) derives from a study of cytomegalovirus exposure and HLA in healthy donors. Vbeta (60) and Jbeta (13) primers were used in the PCR. The repertoire was sequenced with immunoSEQ multiplex PCR; TCRdb's copy has only in-frame clones and lacks some. This table holds 200,000 to 250,000 clones, more than 70% found once. V was shortened by 1 base and J by 1 base, with 10 bases between the two germline ends. CDR1 and CDR2 from the germline V gene are LNHNV and YYDKDF (reference sequence). The CDR3 totals 16 residues. Material: PBMCs. The rearrangement links TRBV15 to TRBJ2-2; perhaps TRBD2 as D (6 bases). The TCR was taken from a human donor in good health. CDR3 loop: CATSRVRGGNTGELFF. The CDR3 nucleotides read TGTGCCACCAGCAGAGTAAGGGGAGGGAACACCGGGGAGCTGTTTTTT.